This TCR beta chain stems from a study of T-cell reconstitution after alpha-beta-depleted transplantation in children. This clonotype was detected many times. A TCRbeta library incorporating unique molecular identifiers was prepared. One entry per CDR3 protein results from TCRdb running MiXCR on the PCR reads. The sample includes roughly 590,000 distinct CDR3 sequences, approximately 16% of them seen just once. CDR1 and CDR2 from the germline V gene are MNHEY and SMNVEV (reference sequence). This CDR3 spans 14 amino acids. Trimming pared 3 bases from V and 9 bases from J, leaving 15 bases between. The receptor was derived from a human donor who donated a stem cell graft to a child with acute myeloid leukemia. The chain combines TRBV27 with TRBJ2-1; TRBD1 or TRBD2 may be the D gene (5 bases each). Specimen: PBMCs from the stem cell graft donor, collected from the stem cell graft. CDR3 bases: TGTGCCAGCAGTTTCGGGACCCCGAGCAGTGAGCAGTTCTTC. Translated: CASSFGTPSSEQFF.